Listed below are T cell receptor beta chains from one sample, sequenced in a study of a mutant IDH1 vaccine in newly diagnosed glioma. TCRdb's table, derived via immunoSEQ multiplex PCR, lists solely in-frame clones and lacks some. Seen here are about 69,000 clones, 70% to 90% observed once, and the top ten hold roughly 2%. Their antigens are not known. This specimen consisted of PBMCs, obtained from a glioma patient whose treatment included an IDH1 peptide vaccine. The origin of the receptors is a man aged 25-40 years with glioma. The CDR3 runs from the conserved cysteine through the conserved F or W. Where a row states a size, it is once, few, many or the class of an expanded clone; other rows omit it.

CDR3aa: CASSSRYNEQFF
abundance: NA
v_gene: TRBV7-2
j_gene: TRBJ2-1

CDR3aa: CASSPGGVNTEAFF
abundance: NA
v_gene: TRBV5-1
j_gene: TRBJ1-1

CDR3aa: CASSQGGGRGTEAFF
abundance: NA
v_gene: TRBV4-2
j_gene: TRBJ1-1

CDR3aa: CASSARTGRGETQYF
abundance: NA
v_gene: TRBV7-9
j_gene: TRBJ2-5

CDR3aa: CASSGRRDPSYGYTF
abundance: NA
v_gene: TRBV6-1
j_gene: TRBJ1-2

CDR3aa: CASSSQGGEQFF
abundance: once
v_gene: TRBV7-3
j_gene: TRBJ2-1

CDR3aa: CASSQAIRLKAFF
abundance: many
v_gene: TRBV4-1
j_gene: TRBJ1-1

CDR3aa: CASSPMGVFYGYTF
abundance: NA
v_gene: TRBV7-2
j_gene: TRBJ1-2

CDR3aa: CASGREGRNEQYF
abundance: NA
v_gene: TRBV2
j_gene: TRBJ2-7

CDR3aa: CASSRDRQGMNSPLHF
abundance: few
v_gene: TRBV27
j_gene: TRBJ1-6

CDR3aa: CASSTDWTDTQYF
abundance: NA
v_gene: TRBV5-8
j_gene: TRBJ2-3

CDR3aa: CASRLVTRGDQPQHF
abundance: once
v_gene: TRBV12-2
j_gene: TRBJ1-5

CDR3aa: CASSLVGGQAFRGYTF
abundance: NA
v_gene: TRBV11-2
j_gene: TRBJ1-2

CDR3aa: CASSVEARGAYGYTF
abundance: NA
v_gene: TRBV9
j_gene: TRBJ1-2

CDR3aa: CASSEFSPDTQYF
abundance: NA
v_gene: TRBV10-1
j_gene: TRBJ2-3

CDR3aa: CSVADPPETNEQFF
abundance: NA
v_gene: TRBV29-1
j_gene: TRBJ2-1

CDR3aa: CASSLADTQYF
abundance: NA
v_gene: TRBV7-8
j_gene: TRBJ2-3

CDR3aa: CASRAGLFTDTQYF
abundance: NA
v_gene: TRBV2
j_gene: TRBJ2-3

CDR3aa: CASSTYRGANSPLHF
abundance: NA
v_gene: TRBV7-2
j_gene: TRBJ1-6

CDR3aa: CASSLLGLAGGPTYNEQFF
abundance: NA
v_gene: TRBV7-6
j_gene: TRBJ2-1

CDR3aa: CSVEKGAENYGYTF
abundance: NA
v_gene: TRBV29-1
j_gene: TRBJ1-2

CDR3aa: CASGRNEQFF
abundance: NA
v_gene: TRBV27
j_gene: TRBJ2-1

CDR3aa: CASSQDIGVGTDTQYF
abundance: NA
v_gene: TRBV4-2
j_gene: TRBJ2-3

CDR3aa: CASSLDRGLEQYF
abundance: once
v_gene: TRBV5-1
j_gene: TRBJ2-7

CDR3aa: CAIPSSGGDTGELFF
abundance: NA
v_gene: TRBV10-3
j_gene: TRBJ2-2

CDR3aa: CSVSGGWSYEQYF
abundance: NA
v_gene: TRBV29-1
j_gene: TRBJ2-7

CDR3aa: CASSYLGVLYF
abundance: NA
v_gene: TRBV4-1
j_gene: TRBJ1-3

CDR3aa: CASSSAYNSPLHF
abundance: NA
v_gene: TRBV7-9
j_gene: TRBJ1-6

CDR3aa: CSGFIISTDTQYF
abundance: NA
v_gene: TRBV29-1
j_gene: TRBJ2-3

CDR3aa: CASSPWDRGTTEAFF
abundance: once
v_gene: TRBV5-8
j_gene: TRBJ1-1

CDR3aa: CASSQGAGGLNEQFF
abundance: NA
v_gene: TRBV4-2
j_gene: TRBJ2-1

CDR3aa: CASSYSLGQGYEQYF
abundance: NA
v_gene: TRBV6-6
j_gene: TRBJ2-7

CDR3aa: CASRDTLYNEQFF
abundance: NA
v_gene: TRBV25-1
j_gene: TRBJ2-1

CDR3aa: CASSYRTEAFF
abundance: NA
v_gene: TRBV6-1
j_gene: TRBJ1-1

CDR3aa: CASSQAQGALMVGRYEQYF
abundance: NA
v_gene: TRBV4-1
j_gene: NA